A single TCR beta chain is shown here with its context. Germline CDR1 LNHDA, CDR2 SQIVND (reference sequence). V dropped 3 bases and J dropped 0 bases, with 8 bases sitting between them. The CDR3 has 14 amino acids. The data derive from a study of T cell changes during pregnancy in multiple sclerosis. Clones were read by immunoSEQ multiplex PCR, and TCRdb kept only the in-frame ones, dropping some. This table has over 25,000 clones, 91% appearing once. The chain has TRBV19 and TRBJ1-1, with D uncertain. This TCR came from a female donor in good health, enrolled as a control in a pregnancy study. Sequenced here: CD8+ T cells from peripheral blood mononuclear cells, sampled in the second trimester of pregnancy. In DNA, the CDR3 is TGTGCCAGTAGTATCGGTAAAATGAACACTGAAGCTTTCTTT. Translated: CASSIGKMNTEAFF.